This T cell receptor beta chain is from a study of STAT5B mutations in CD4+ large granular lymphocyte leukemia. Study information: The CDR3 'QG' motif was associated with a particular HLA allele among healthy donors.

Whole-study results and caveats: Approximately 25% of private leukemic clonotypes occurred rarely in other patients' non-leukemic repertoires.

CDR1 and CDR2 (germline): LNHDA, SQIVND (reference sequence). After removal of 0 bases from V and 3 bases from J, the junction contained 5 bases not matched to a gene. The length of the CDR3 is 16 residues. In regard to this clone: Its antigen is unidentified.

Method: immunoSEQ multiplex PCR; TCRdb's copy keeps in-frame clones and lacks some. The sample lists around 30,000 clones, under 80% occurring once. The gene calls are TRBV19 and TRBJ2-7; 10 bases agree with TRBD2. The sequencing input was CD4+ T cells from blood buffy coats. This clonotype was obtained from a human donor in good health. The CDR3 DNA follows: TGTGCCAGTAGTATAGATCGGGGACTAGCGATCTACGAGCAGTACTTC. Translating it yields CASSIDRGLAIYEQYF.